The 24 T cell receptor beta chains given below trace back to one sample, sequenced in a study of OX40 agonist ivuxolimab in advanced cancers. Method: immunoSEQ multiplex PCR; TCRdb's copy keeps in-frame clones and lacks some. This sample has about 100,000 clones; roughly nine tenths occur once, and the top ten carry 5.5%. The source was CD4+ or CD8+ T cells sorted from blood, collected in a trial of the OX40 agonist ivuxolimab. These receptors came from an adult with an advanced solid tumor such as melanoma, head and neck, liver or kidney cancer.

This clone appeared once. The gene calls are TRBV7-9 and TRBJ2-1; 7 bases are a match to TRBD2. V lost 1 base, J lost 0 bases, and 0 bases stayed unmatched. CDR1 is SEHNR, CDR2 FQNEAQ, per germline (reference sequence). This CDR3 is 15 amino acids long. For the CDR3, the DNA is TGTGCCAGCAGCTTAGGGACTAGCTCCTACAATGAGCAGTTCTTC. This gives the protein CASSLGTSSYNEQFF.

The chain has TRBV19 and TRBJ2-1; TRBD1 matches 7 bases. Germline CDR1 and CDR2: LNHDA and SQIVND (reference sequence). J gave up 7 bases and V 6 bases, and 6 bases lay outside the gene matches. The CDR3 loop spans 13 amino acids. The CDR3 nucleotides are TGTGCCAGTAGCACCGACAGGGCGAATGAGCAGTTCTTC. Its protein is CASSTDRANEQFF.

The rearrangement joins TRBV14 to TRBJ1-1, with D hard to call. This CDR3 has 13 residues. Trimming pared 4 bases from V and 3 bases from J, leaving 9 bases between. Germline CDR1 SGHDN, CDR2 FVKESK. CDR3 residues: CASSRGKHTEAFF. In DNA, the CDR3 is TGTGCCAGCAGCCGGGGAAAACACACTGAAGCTTTCTTT.

The rearrangement uses TRBV11-3 and TRBJ1-1; D is unclear. V was cut by 2 bases and J by 10 bases, with 14 bases left in between. The CDR3 is made up of 13 amino acids. Per the germline V gene, CDR1 is SGHNT and CDR2 is YENEEA. DNA for the CDR3: TGTGCCAGCAGCTTAAGTGAAGGGAGCAGAGCTTTCTTT. Amino acids: CASSLSEGSRAFF.

This clone was counted a few times. V and J are TRBV14 and TRBJ1-1; perhaps TRBD1 as D (5 bases). This CDR3 region has 14 residues. V was trimmed by 4 bases and J by 0 bases, leaving 9 bases between them. Germline V gene sequence: CDR1 SGHDN, CDR2 FVKESK. In DNA form, the CDR3 reads TGTGCCAGCAGCCTTCCAGGGATGAACACTGAAGCTTTCTTT. Protein product: CASSLPGMNTEAFF.

CDR3 sequence: CASSERQAYSPLHF. Written as DNA, the CDR3 is TGTGCCAGCAGTGAACGACAGGCCTATTCACCCCTCCACTTT. The chain joins TRBV6-1 to TRBJ1-6; D may be TRBD1 (6 bases). The germline V gene has CDR1 MNHNS and CDR2 SASEGT. The CDR3 covers 14 residues. The V end lost 2 bases, the J end lost 8 bases, and 10 bases lay between the germline ends.

The chain carries TRBV6-1 and TRBJ2-3; 10 nucleotides match TRBD2. The CDR3 length is 13 residues. CDR1 and CDR2 (germline): MNHNS, SASEGT. Unmatched junction bases numbered 5, after V lost 9 bases and J lost 5 bases. The CDR3 region has the DNA TGTGCCAGAGAGCGGGGGGGAGGAGATACGCAGTATTTT. This translates into CARERGGGDTQYF.

The chain couples TRBV5-8 to TRBJ1-1; D is unclear. Looked up from germline, CDR1 is SGHTS and CDR2 is YDEGEE. The CDR3 is 14 residues long. The V gene lost 2 bases and the J gene lost 0 bases, with 8 bases spanning the gap. CDR3 coding DNA: TGTGCCAGCAGCTTCCGCCCGCTGAACACTGAAGCTTTCTTT. This gives the protein CASSFRPLNTEAFF.

The genes are TRBV18 and TRBJ1-3, with no clear D. Per germline, CDR1 KGHSH and CDR2 LQKENI. The CDR3 runs 14 residues. The ends were cut back, 3 bases at V and 9 bases at J, with 15 bases in the middle. In DNA form, the CDR3 reads TGTGCCAGCTCACCCCCCAGGCAACTAGGCACCATATATTTT. The encoded protein is CASSPPRQLGTIYF.

The chain employs TRBV6-5 and TRBJ2-1, with unresolved D. CDR1 and CDR2 (germline): MNHEY, SVGAGI. The CDR3 spans 15 residues. V was cut by 0 bases and J by 3 bases, with 9 bases left in between. The chain's CDR3 is CASSYSPRIYNEQFF. The DNA for the CDR3 is TGTGCCAGCAGTTACTCGCCAAGAATCTACAATGAGCAGTTCTTC.

The chain has TRBV4-2 and TRBJ1-1; D may be TRBD1 (5 bases). This CDR3 spans 17 amino acids. Between the trimmed V and J ends, which lost 1 base and 2 bases, there was a span of 17 bases. From germline, CDR1 is LGHNA and CDR2 YNFKEQ. The CDR3 sequence: CASSQVQGGMGNTEAFF. The DNA for the CDR3 is TGTGCCAGCAGCCAAGTTCAGGGCGGGATGGGCAACACTGAAGCTTTCTTT.

The CDR3 DNA reads TGTGCCAGCAGCGTATCATCGTACGTTAGCACAGATACGCAGTATTTT. Protein sequence: CASSVSSYVSTDTQYF. The rearrangement joins TRBV9 to TRBJ2-3; D not certain. CDR3 length: 16 residues. Germline V gene lookup returns CDR1 SGDLS and CDR2 YYNGEE. V was pared by 1 base and J by 0 bases, with 12 bases between.

The chain has TRBV19 and TRBJ2-3; D possibly corresponds to TRBD1 (6 bases). Trimming removed 5 bases from V and 8 bases from J, with 26 bases in between. Germline loops: CDR1 LNHDA, CDR2 SQIVND (reference sequence). This CDR3 region has 17 residues. In DNA, the CDR3 is TGTGCCAGTAGTTCCCGGGACAACGAAAAAGGGCCATCTACGCAGTATTTT. Its protein is CASSSRDNEKGPSTQYF.

The chain is built from TRBV19 and TRBJ1-1; D not certain. The CDR3 has 12 residues. Germline assignment: CDR1 LNHDA and CDR2 SQIVND (reference sequence). Trimming removed 3 bases from V and 8 bases from J, with 10 bases in between. This chain's CDR3 is CASSIWKEEAFF. The CDR3 bases are TGTGCCAGTAGTATCTGGAAGGAAGAAGCTTTCTTT.

J is TRBJ1-5 and V is TRBV4-1; maybe TRBD1 (6 bases). Trimming removed 0 bases from V and 1 base from J, with 13 bases in between. The CDR3 has 17 residues. From germline, CDR1 is MGHRA and CDR2 YSYEKL. The CDR3 sequence: CASSQDPNRASNQPQHF. The DNA for the CDR3 is TGCGCCAGCAGCCAAGATCCAAACAGGGCCAGCAATCAGCCCCAGCATTTT.

The genes are TRBV21-1 and TRBJ1-1. TRBV21-1 is classified as a pseudogene. The CDR3 runs 16 residues. As DNA, the CDR3 is TGTGCCAGCAGCAACCCGACTGGGCCCAAGAGTACTGAAGCTTTCTTT. Protein sequence: CASSNPTGPKSTEAFF.

V is TRBV29-1 and J is TRBJ1-1, with D possibly matching TRBD1 (6 bases). The ends were cut back, 2 bases at V and 6 bases at J, with 13 bases in the middle. The V gene's germline CDR1 is SQVTM and CDR2 ANQGSEA. There are 13 residues in the CDR3. The CDR3: CSVEKGGRPEAFF. In nucleotides, the CDR3 is TGCAGCGTTGAAAAAGGGGGGAGGCCTGAAGCTTTCTTT.

The gene calls are TRBV7-2 and TRBJ1-2; 8 bases agree with TRBD1. Germline V lookup: CDR1 SGHTA, CDR2 FQGNSA. The ends lost 7 bases at V and 4 bases at J; junction bases unmatched: 20. This CDR3 contains 18 residues. This CDR3 is CASTKKRVAGTGLYGYTF. CDR3 nucleotides: TGTGCCAGCACCAAAAAGAGGGTAGCCGGGACAGGACTCTATGGCTACACCTTC.

Written as DNA, the CDR3 is TGTGCCAGCAGCCCCCTCAGGGGAGGGGCTGAAGCTTTCTTT. Its protein product is CASSPLRGGAEAFF. The chain has TRBV5-4 and TRBJ1-1; D possibly corresponds to TRBD1 (6 bases). CDR1 and CDR2 (germline): SGHNT, YYREEE (reference sequence). V was pared by 4 bases and J by 6 bases, with 16 bases between. CDR3 length: 14 amino acids.

This chain uses TRBV9 with TRBJ2-6; D gene uncertain. CDR1 is SGDLS and CDR2 is YYNGEE in the germline V gene. The length of the CDR3 is 16 residues. Trimming removed 6 bases from V and 5 bases from J, with 18 bases in between. The CDR3 loop is CASNRPATGRANVLTF. As DNA, the CDR3 is TGTGCCAGCAATAGGCCAGCAACCGGTAGGGCCAACGTCCTGACTTTC.

The rearrangement joins TRBV30 to TRBJ2-5; D might be TRBD2 (6 bases). Trimming cost V 0 bases and J 5 bases, with 13 bases left between them. In germline, CDR1 is GTSNPN, CDR2 SVGIG (reference sequence). This CDR3 contains 14 residues. CDR3 nucleotide sequence: TGTGCCTGGAGTGTTGGCCTCGCGGGGGAGACCCAGTACTTC. It specifies CAWSVGLAGETQYF.

The chain joins TRBV18 to TRBJ2-3, with D unresolved. V was shortened by 4 bases and J by 3 bases, with 5 bases between the two germline ends. The CDR3 is 12 residues long. In germline, CDR1 is KGHSH, CDR2 LQKENI. CDR3 residues: CASSQVTDTQYF. Here the CDR3 DNA reads TGTGCCAGCTCACAGGTTACAGATACGCAGTATTTT.

The chain employs TRBV6-1 and TRBJ1-1, with D uncertain. V gave up 6 bases and J gave up 3 bases, with 2 bases separating them. This CDR3 is 10 amino acids long. Per germline, CDR1 MNHNS and CDR2 SASEGT. CDR3 DNA: TGTGCCAGCAGGTACACTGAAGCTTTCTTT. Translating gives CASRYTEAFF.

This clone has just one count. The chain joins TRBV9 to TRBJ2-3; 10 bases line up with TRBD1. The germline CDR1 and CDR2 sequences are SGDLS and YYNGEE. Trimming took 0 bases from V and 7 from J; bases not matched to a gene: 5. CDR3 size: 15 residues. CDR3 sequence (DNA): TGTGCCAGCAGCGTAGATGGACAGGGGGTAAATACGCAGTATTTT. Its translation is CASSVDGQGVNTQYF.